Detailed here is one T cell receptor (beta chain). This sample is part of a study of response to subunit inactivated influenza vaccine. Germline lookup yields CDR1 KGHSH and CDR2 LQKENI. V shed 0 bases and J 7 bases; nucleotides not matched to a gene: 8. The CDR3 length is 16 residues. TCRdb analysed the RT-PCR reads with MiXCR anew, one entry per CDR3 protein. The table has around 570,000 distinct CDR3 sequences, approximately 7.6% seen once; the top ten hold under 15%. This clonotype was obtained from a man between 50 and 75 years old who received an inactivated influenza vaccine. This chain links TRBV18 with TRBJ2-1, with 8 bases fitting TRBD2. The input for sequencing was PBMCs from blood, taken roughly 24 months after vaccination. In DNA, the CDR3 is TGTGCCAGCTCACCACCCGGCGGGAGGATACTTAATGAGCAGTTCTTC. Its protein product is CASSPPGGRILNEQFF.